This T cell receptor (beta chain) was sequenced for a study of T cells in Graves' hyperthyroidism and ophthalmopathy. Turning to this clonotype: No antigen is known for it. This may stem from a read error, because a much larger clone lies one nucleotide away.

RNA transcripts yielded amplified TCR beta CDR3 regions. With the HTBI primer set, the TCR CDR3 went through a first round of RT-PCR. TCRdb analysed the multiplex PCR reads with MiXCR anew, one entry per CDR3 protein. This table holds a few hundred thousand distinct CDR3 sequences, about 14% found once. The V gene's germline CDR1 is SGHNT and CDR2 YYREEE (reference sequence). V lost 5 bases and J lost 7, with 7 bases in between. The CDR3 contains 10 residues. Whole-study results and caveats: A 13 V-J signature model discriminated ophthalmopathy versus stable hyperthyroidism.

Specimen: blood. This TCR derives from a woman aged 30 to 39 with Graves' ophthalmopathy. The rearrangement uses TRBV5-4 and TRBJ2-7; D ambiguous. The CDR3 nucleotides are TGTGCCAGCAGTAAACTTGAGCAGTACTTC. This translates into CASSKLEQYF.